This record covers a single T cell receptor (beta chain). What it binds is unknown. Via MiXCR, TCRdb re-called the reads, giving one row per CDR3 protein. The sample carries over 150,000 distinct CDR3 sequences, approximately 15% recorded once. These data are taken from a study of T cell repertoires in cytomegalovirus infection. Study results and caveats: HLA-C-restricted CMV clonotypes gave the most frequent clonotype in two of eight donors.

This CDR3 has 16 amino acids. V gave up 2 bases and J gave up 4 bases, with 15 bases separating them. Germline CDR1 is MDHEN and CDR2 is SYDVKM. The sequenced material came from PBMCs. The chain recombines TRBV28 with TRBJ1-5; D is unclear. The receptor comes from a human donor in good health (CMV status not recorded). Some clones in this sample may be carry-over from other donors' samples. The CDR3 loop reads CASSLVQINSNQPQHF. CDR3 nucleotide sequence: TGTGCCAGCAGTTTAGTGCAAATAAACTCGAATCAGCCCCAGCATTTT.